Shown below are 14 T cell receptor beta chains from a single sample sequenced in a study of beta chain features in type 1 diabetes (dated by TCRdb to 2016 to 2018). Points the paper makes about the study in general: In all four CD4+ subsets, TCRB CDR3 length was moderately but significantly shorter in type 1 diabetes patients.

What these receptors recognize is not known. The receptor library was made with the immunoSEQ multiplex PCR assay. The entire amount of isolated RNA was reverse transcribed using the High Capacity cDNA Reverse Transcription Kit, so the sequenced TCRB transcripts were expressed ones. Here the immuneACCESS table is served through TCRdb, limited to in-frame sequences with V and J called. Missing clones are a known gap in these copies; in checked studies unresolved V genes cover under half, and the rest lacks a known reason. The sample table records about 150,000 clones; approximately 7.9% of these occur just once. The ten top clones hold approximately 0.5% of the sample. Material: central memory CD4+ T cells from blood. The receptor source for this set is a man younger than 35 with type 1 diabetes.

This clone was counted between two and nine times. The chain has TRBV15 and TRBJ1-2; no definite D call. Trimming cost V 4 bases and J 2 bases, with 26 bases left between them. The V gene's germline CDR1 is LNHNV and CDR2 YYDKDF (reference sequence). This CDR3 is built from 19 residues. The DNA for the CDR3 is TGTGCCACCAGCACACCTCCCGGGTCTCCCAACCTCGGAAACTATGGCTACACCTTC. Residues: CATSTPPGSPNLGNYGYTF.

This rearrangement joins TRBV6-1 to TRBJ1-2; 7 nucleotides align to TRBD1. J was trimmed by 3 bases and V by 5 bases; bases with no gene match: 3. The CDR3 has 13 residues. The germline gives CDR1 MNHNS, CDR2 SASEGT. The CDR3 loop reads CASSSTGDYGYTF. DNA of the CDR3: TGTGCCAGCAGTTCTACAGGGGACTATGGCTACACCTTC.

This clone was recorded a few times. The chain uses TRBV18 and TRBJ1-6; D might be TRBD1 (6 bases). The CDR3 runs 15 residues. Germline assignment: CDR1 KGHSH and CDR2 LQKENI. The V end was cut by 4 bases, the J end by 6 bases, with 13 bases between. The CDR3 DNA reads TGTGCCAGCTCACTACTCCGGGACATTAATTCACCCCTCCACTTT. It yields the protein CASSLLRDINSPLHF.

The J gene is TRBJ1-5, the V gene TRBV28, with D possibly being TRBD1 (5 bases). This CDR3 contains 15 residues. Trimming removed 4 bases from V and 0 bases from J, with 10 bases in between. The V gene's germline CDR1 is MDHEN and CDR2 SYDVKM. In DNA, the CDR3 is TGTGCCAGCAGTTCGACAGTCTATAGCAATCAGCCCCAGCATTTT. This encodes CASSSTVYSNQPQHF.

The chain couples TRBV28 to TRBJ2-1; D possibly corresponds to TRBD1 (5 bases). Trimming took 5 bases from V and 9 from J, leaving 14 bases between them. This CDR3 has 13 amino acids. Per the germline V gene, CDR1 is MDHEN and CDR2 is SYDVKM. CDR3 protein: CASSPPWGSEQFF. CDR3 bases: TGTGCCAGCAGTCCCCCTTGGGGCAGTGAGCAGTTCTTC.

This chain connects TRBV2 to TRBJ1-2; 9 bases agree with TRBD1. Germline assignment: CDR1 SNHLY and CDR2 FYNNEI. The CDR3 extends over 13 amino acids. J lost 8 bases, V lost 10 bases, and 11 bases had no gene match. CDR3 DNA sequence: TGTGCCACAAGAGGACAGGGGCTGGTAGGCTACACCTTC. Encoded protein: CATRGQGLVGYTF.

The sample holds a few counts of this clone. The chain has TRBV7-2 and TRBJ2-7; no clear D. Germline V lookup: CDR1 SGHTA, CDR2 FQGNSA. The CDR3 totals 11 residues. Trimming pared 5 bases from V and 4 bases from J, leaving 6 bases between. In DNA, the CDR3 is TGTGCCAGCAGCCTACAGTACGAGCAGTACTTC. Its protein is CASSLQYEQYF. Together with reference TRBV7-2 and TRBJ2-7, the CDR3 gives the full variable domain: GAGVSQSPSNKVTEKGKDVELRCDPISGHTALYWYRQSLGQGLEFLIYFQGNSAPDKSGLPSDRFSAERTGGSVSTLTIQRTQQEDSAVYLCASSLQYEQYFGPGTRLTVT.

In this sample, this clone turned up a few times. The chain joins TRBV28 to TRBJ2-5; 9 bases line up with TRBD2. The CDR3 runs 16 residues. CDR1 and CDR2 from the germline V gene are MDHEN and SYDVKM. V lost 3 bases, J lost 2 bases, and 7 bases stayed unmatched. CDR3 loop: CASSFFGGGVQETQYF. The CDR3 nucleotides are TGTGCCAGCAGTTTCTTCGGCGGGGGGGTACAAGAGACCCAGTACTTC.

This clone has only a few counts. The chain combines TRBV29-1 with TRBJ2-7; 7 bases are shared with TRBD2. Germline V CDR1 and CDR2: SQVTM, ANQGSEA. V was clipped by 7 bases and J by 2 bases; unmatched bases: 8. The CDR3 is made up of 13 amino acids. The CDR3 reads CSGGGISAYEQYF. The DNA of the CDR3 is TGCAGCGGGGGGGGGATTTCGGCCTACGAGCAGTACTTC.

This chain connects TRBV30 to TRBJ2-1; weak D call: TRBD2 (6 bases). Germline V gene lookup returns CDR1 GTSNPN and CDR2 SVGIG (reference sequence). This CDR3 spans 15 amino acids. V shed 0 bases and J shed 5 bases, with 14 bases lying between them. CDR3: CAWSVRGTPHNEQFF. CDR3 bases: TGTGCCTGGAGTGTACGGGGGACTCCCCACAATGAGCAGTTCTTC.

The table lists this clone with a few counts. V usage is TRBV10-3 and J usage is TRBJ2-3; 9 nucleotides match TRBD1. After removal of 5 bases from V and 1 base from J, the junction contained 7 bases not matched to a gene. CDR1 and CDR2 (germline): ENHRY, SYGVKD. This CDR3 region has 16 residues. The CDR3 region has the DNA TGTGCCATCAGTCGTCAGGACAGGGGCCGCACAGATACGCAGTATTTT. Protein sequence: CAISRQDRGRTDTQYF.

The V gene is TRBV5-1, the J gene TRBJ1-2; 11 positions agree with TRBD1. The trim removed 4 bases at V and 7 bases at J, leaving 6 bases unmatched. This CDR3 is built from 14 residues. The germline CDR1 and CDR2 sequences are SGHRS and YFSETQ. In nucleotides, the CDR3 is TGCGCCAGCAGCCTCCCGGACAGGGGGCTTGGCTACACCTTC. It is translated as CASSLPDRGLGYTF.

This clone was detected a few times. Within the sample, other DNA sequences also encode this same CDR3. V and J are TRBV11-2 and TRBJ2-7, with unresolved D. The germline gives CDR1 SGHAT, CDR2 FQNNGV. Trimming removed 3 bases from V and 4 bases from J, with 4 bases in between. The CDR3 has 11 amino acids. This CDR3 reads CASSFYYEQYF. CDR3 bases: TGTGCCAGCAGCTTCTATTACGAGCAGTACTTC.

This clone was seen a handful of times. The J gene is TRBJ2-5, the V gene TRBV19; possibly TRBD2 for D (6 bases). The CDR3 has 13 amino acids. Germline-derived CDR1 and CDR2 are LNHDA and SQIVND (reference sequence). The germline V and J ends were trimmed by 9 bases and 3 bases, with 14 bases remaining between them. The CDR3 coding sequence is TGTGCCAGCAACCGGGGGATGGAAGAGACCCAGTACTTC. Its protein product is CASNRGMEETQYF.